This passage covers 26 T cell receptor beta chains from one sample sequenced in a study of blood T cell repertoires in COVID-19. Sequencing was performed with immunoSEQ multiplex PCR; in TCRdb, only in-frame clones are kept and a portion is missing. The sample records a few hundred thousand clones, about four fifths being singletons. Sample: PBMCs or T cells enriched from blood (not recorded which). All receptors derive from a man aged 45-65 years who had recovered from COVID-19.

This clone has a single count. The V gene is TRBV5-6, the J gene TRBJ2-3; 10 bases line up with TRBD2. This CDR3 is built from 17 residues. Germline V gene sequence: CDR1 SGHDT, CDR2 YYEEEE. After removal of 4 bases from V and 5 bases from J, the junction contained 13 bases not matched to a gene. The CDR3 reads CASSRRSSGRAGDTQYF. In DNA, the CDR3 is TGTGCCAGCAGCCGCCGGTCTAGCGGGAGAGCTGGAGATACGCAGTATTTT. Full variable domain (remainder filled in from reference TRBV5-6 and TRBJ2-3): DAGVTQSPTHLIKTRGQQVTLRCSPKSGHDTVSWYQQALGQGPQFIFQYYEEEERQRGNFPDRFSGHQFPNYSSELNVNALLLGDSALYLCASSRRSSGRAGDTQYFGPGTRLTVL.

This clone was picked up one time. The rearrangement links TRBV11-3 to TRBJ2-2; 11 nucleotides align to TRBD2. Germline trimming cut 5 bases from V and 7 bases from J; bases unmatched to any gene: 6. CDR3 length: 15 amino acids. The germline CDR1 and CDR2 sequences are SGHNT and YENEEA. For the CDR3, the DNA is TGTGCCAGCAGCCGTAGCGGGGGGGTGATCGGGGAGCTGTTTTTT. Protein: CASSRSGGVIGELFF. The variable domain in full, completed from reference TRBV11-3 and TRBJ2-2, reads EAGVVQSPRYKIIEKKQPVAFWCNPISGHNTLYWYLQNLGQGPELLIRYENEEAVDDSQLPKDRFSAERLKGVDSTLKIQPAELGDSAVYLCASSRSGGVIGELFFGEGSRLTVL.

The J gene is TRBJ2-7, the V gene TRBV7-9; 10 nucleotides agree with TRBD1. The junction had 12 bases not matched to a gene; V was cut back by 6 bases and J by 7 bases. Germline CDR1 SEHNR, CDR2 FQNEAQ (reference sequence). CDR3 length: 15 residues. The CDR3 loop is CASRRPGQGTGEQYF. CDR3 sequence (DNA): TGTGCCAGCAGACGACCGGGACAGGGGACCGGGGAGCAGTACTTC.

About this clone itself: Different DNA sequences within this sample yield the same CDR3. This chain uses TRBV15 with TRBJ2-1, with 7 bases identical to TRBD2. Germline-derived CDR1 and CDR2 are LNHNV and YYDKDF (reference sequence). The J segment lost 5 bases and the V segment lost 0 bases, leaving 1 base of the junction unmatched. There are 14 residues in the CDR3. The CDR3 coding sequence is TGTGCCACCAGCAGAGACGGGGGGAACAATGAGCAGTTCTTC. Protein: CATSRDGGNNEQFF.

The chain joins TRBV19 to TRBJ2-1; 7 positions match TRBD2. This CDR3 spans 17 amino acids. V lost 1 base, J lost 1 base, and 7 bases stayed unmatched. Germline V CDR1 and CDR2: LNHDA, SQIVND (reference sequence). In DNA form, the CDR3 reads TGTGCCAGTAGTATAGTTCGAGCGGGGTCATCCTACAATGAGCAGTTCTTC. Amino acids: CASSIVRAGSSYNEQFF.

The rearrangement uses TRBV6-5 and TRBJ2-3; TRBD2 agrees at 7 bases. CDR1 MNHEY and CDR2 SVGAGI come from the germline V gene. Trimming cost V 6 bases and J 1 base; bases outside gene matches: 4. CDR3 length equals 14 residues. CDR3 DNA: TGTGCCAGCAGGCGGGAGATACGCACAGATACGCAGTATTTT. Its protein is CASRREIRTDTQYF.

The rearrangement joins TRBV7-8 to TRBJ1-1; 7 bases match TRBD1. This CDR3 is 15 amino acids long. V shed 1 base and J 6 bases; nucleotides not matched to a gene: 8. Germline CDR1 and CDR2: SGHVS and FQNEAQ. DNA for the CDR3: TGTGCCAGCAGCTTAGAGGAGGGGGCCTCGTCTGAAGCTTTCTTT. This encodes CASSLEEGASSEAFF.

This clone appeared once. The V gene is TRBV2, the J gene TRBJ2-2, with 11 bases lining up with TRBD2. The CDR3 sequence is 15 residues long. V shed 11 bases and J 7 bases; nucleotides not matched to a gene: 12. Germline loops: CDR1 SNHLY, CDR2 FYNNEI. CDR3 DNA sequence: TGTGCCGGAACGAAACTAGCGGGGGATGGCGGGGAGCTGTTTTTT. Translating it yields CAGTKLAGDGGELFF.

V is TRBV10-1 and J is TRBJ1-1; no firm D call. Germline V gene lookup returns CDR1 WNHNN and CDR2 SYGVQD (reference sequence). V lost 5 bases to trimming and J lost 7 bases, with 8 bases between them. The CDR3 is 11 amino acids. The CDR3 nucleotides are TGCGCCAGCAGTCGTTTCTTTGAAGCTTTCTTT. This gives the protein CASSRFFEAFF.

The CDR3 nucleotides are TGTGCCAGCGGAGCTAAGGCAGATACGCAGTATTTT. This codes for CASGAKADTQYF. The chain is built from TRBV2 and TRBJ2-3, with no clear D. Germline-derived CDR1 and CDR2 are SNHLY and FYNNEI. This CDR3 is 12 amino acids long. V was pared by 8 bases and J by 4 bases, with 10 bases between.

This rearrangement joins TRBV7-9 to TRBJ1-2; D gene ambiguous. With 3 bases removed from V and 2 bases from J, the gap between germline ends came to 7 bases. This CDR3 region has 13 residues. Per germline, CDR1 SEHNR and CDR2 FQNEAQ (reference sequence). CDR3 amino acids: CASSFAQNYGYTF. Written as DNA, the CDR3 is TGTGCCAGCAGCTTCGCACAGAACTATGGCTACACCTTC.

This clone appeared a single time. This rearrangement joins TRBV7-2 to TRBJ1-3; TRBD1 is a possible D gene (6 bases). The CDR3 totals 14 residues. V lost 4 bases and J lost 4, with 11 bases in between. The germline CDR1 and CDR2 sequences are SGHTA and FQGNSA. In nucleotides, the CDR3 is TGTGCCAGCAGCTCCGGACAGCCGGGAAACACCATATATTTT. Amino acids: CASSSGQPGNTIYF.

This clone was seen only a few times. The rearrangement links TRBV10-2 to TRBJ1-1, with D tentatively TRBD1 (5 bases). Trimming cost V 5 bases and J 3 bases, with 10 bases left between them. The length of the CDR3 is 13 residues. CDR1 WSHSY and CDR2 SAAADI come from the germline V gene. CDR3 amino acids: CASSTTGDTEAFF. The CDR3 bases are TGCGCCAGCAGTACGACGGGGGACACTGAAGCTTTCTTT.

The rearrangement uses TRBV14 and TRBJ2-7, with D hard to call. The V gene lost 4 bases and the J gene lost 3 bases, with 7 bases spanning the gap. Germline-derived CDR1 and CDR2 are SGHDN and FVKESK. This CDR3 is 12 amino acids long. CDR3 residues: CASSPDFYEQYF. CDR3 nucleotide sequence: TGTGCCAGCAGCCCCGACTTCTACGAGCAGTACTTC.

The chain couples TRBV10-3 to TRBJ1-4; D unclear. Germline CDR1 is ENHRY and CDR2 is SYGVKD. This CDR3 has 16 residues. V shed 6 bases and J shed 2 bases, with 16 bases lying between them. The chain's CDR3 is CAISAFLLRTNEKLFF. CDR3 DNA: TGTGCCATCAGCGCATTCCTCCTGCGGACTAATGAAAAACTGTTTTTT.

The chain recombines TRBV7-8 with TRBJ1-1; the D gene is possibly TRBD1 (6 bases). The CDR3 runs 15 residues. Germline CDR1 SGHVS, CDR2 FQNEAQ. Trimming removed 0 bases from V and 5 bases from J, with 13 bases in between. The CDR3 spells CASSLAGGRGTEAFF. In DNA, the CDR3 is TGTGCCAGCAGCTTAGCTGGGGGGCGGGGGACTGAAGCTTTCTTT.

This chain joins TRBV27 and TRBJ2-2; 10 bases line up with TRBD1. This CDR3 has 14 amino acids. The ends lost 2 bases at V and 7 bases at J; junction bases unmatched: 1. Germline CDR1 MNHEY, CDR2 SMNVEV (reference sequence). In DNA, the CDR3 is TGTGCCAGCAGTTTAAGGGACAGGGGCGGGGAGCTGTTTTTT. Translated, it gives CASSLRDRGGELFF.

The rearrangement links TRBV3-1 (or the pseudogene TRBV3-2) to TRBJ2-7; D is unresolved. Between the trimmed V and J ends, which lost 5 bases and 1 base, there was a span of 3 bases. Germline V CDR1 and CDR2: LGHDT, YNNKEL (reference sequence). The CDR3 is made up of 11 amino acids. The CDR3 loop reads CASSISYEQYF. CDR3 nucleotides: TGTGCCAGCAGCATATCCTACGAGCAGTACTTC.

Here the CDR3 reads CASSPGQGRQPQHF. In DNA, the CDR3 is TGTGCCAGCAGCCCCGGACAGGGACGCCAGCCCCAGCATTTT. This rearrangement joins TRBV3-1 (or the pseudogene TRBV3-2) to TRBJ1-5, with TRBD1 identical over 8 bases. Per germline, CDR1 LGHDT and CDR2 YNNKEL (reference sequence). The CDR3 is 14 residues long. After removal of 4 bases from V and 7 bases from J, the junction contained 6 bases not matched to a gene.

This clone was found once. The chain couples TRBV19 to TRBJ2-3; 7 nucleotides agree with TRBD2. The CDR3 extends over 18 amino acids. Trimming took 0 bases from V and 2 from J; bases not matched to a gene: 11. Germline lookup yields CDR1 LNHDA and CDR2 SQIVND (reference sequence). The CDR3 sequence: CASSIERERGEVTDTQYF. The CDR3 DNA sequence: TGTGCCAGTAGTATAGAACGCGAACGGGGGGAGGTCACAGATACGCAGTATTTT.

This clone was recorded once. The chain is built from TRBV28 and TRBJ2-5; tentative D call: TRBD2 (5 bases). From germline, CDR1 is MDHEN and CDR2 SYDVKM. This CDR3 is built from 12 residues. With 4 bases removed from V and 12 bases from J, the gap between germline ends came to 15 bases. The CDR3 sequence is CASSSTRAREYF. The CDR3 DNA reads TGTGCCAGCAGTTCCACTAGGGCCCGGGAGTACTTC.

V usage is TRBV2 and J usage is TRBJ1-5; D ambiguous. The ends were cut back, 6 bases at V and 7 bases at J, with 16 bases in the middle. This CDR3 spans 14 amino acids. Germline-derived CDR1 and CDR2 are SNHLY and FYNNEI. The CDR3: CASRPTGLGQPQHF. The CDR3 DNA follows: TGTGCCAGCAGGCCCACGGGTTTAGGACAGCCCCAGCATTTT.

The chain links TRBV18 to TRBJ2-1; perhaps TRBD2 as D (7 bases). Deletions cut 3 bases from V and 4 bases from J, with 22 bases between. There are 18 residues in the CDR3. Germline V gene data show CDR1 as KGHSH and CDR2 as LQKENI. The CDR3 nucleotides are TGTGCCAGCTCACCCTTCCCCGGAGGGGGGGACTTTTACAATGAGCAGTTCTTC. It yields the protein CASSPFPGGGDFYNEQFF.

The J gene is TRBJ1-2, the V gene TRBV12-3 or TRBV12-4; D unresolved. V shed 5 bases and J shed 3 bases, with 4 bases lying between them. This CDR3 comprises 11 residues. CDR3 region: CASSLHYGYTF. The CDR3 nucleotides read TGTGCCAGCAGTCTCCACTATGGCTACACCTTC.

The V and J genes are TRBV27 and TRBJ2-7, with 7 bases lining up with TRBD2. Trimming took 0 bases from V and 2 from J; bases not matched to a gene: 4. The CDR3 extends over 15 amino acids. Per the germline V gene, CDR1 is MNHEY and CDR2 is SMNVEV (reference sequence). CDR3 DNA: TGTGCCAGCAGTTTATCGCGACTAGCACCCTACGAGCAGTACTTC. As protein: CASSLSRLAPYEQYF.

The rearrangement joins TRBV7-9 to TRBJ2-4; D remains ambiguous. Looked up from germline, CDR1 is SEHNR and CDR2 is FQNEAQ (reference sequence). V was shortened by 5 bases and J by 10 bases, with 15 bases between the two germline ends. The CDR3 consists of 13 residues. Here the CDR3 DNA reads TGTGCCAGCAGCCTCGGGTCTGGAAGTATTCAGTACTTC. This sequence encodes CASSLGSGSIQYF.